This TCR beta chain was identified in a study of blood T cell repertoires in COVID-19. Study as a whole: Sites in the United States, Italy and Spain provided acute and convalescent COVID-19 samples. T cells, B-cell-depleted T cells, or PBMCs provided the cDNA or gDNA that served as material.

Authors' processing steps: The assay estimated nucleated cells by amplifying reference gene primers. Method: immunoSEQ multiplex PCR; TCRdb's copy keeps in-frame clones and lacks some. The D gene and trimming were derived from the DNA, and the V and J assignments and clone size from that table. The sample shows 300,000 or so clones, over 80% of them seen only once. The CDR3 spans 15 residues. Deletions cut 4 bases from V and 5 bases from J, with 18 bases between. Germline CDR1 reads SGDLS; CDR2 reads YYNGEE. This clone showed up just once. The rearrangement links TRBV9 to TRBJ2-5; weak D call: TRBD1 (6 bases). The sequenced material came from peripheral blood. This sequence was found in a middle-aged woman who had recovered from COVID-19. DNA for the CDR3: TGTGCCAGCAGCCCCAGAGGGGGACCAAGGGAGACCCAGTACTTC. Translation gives CASSPRGGPRETQYF.